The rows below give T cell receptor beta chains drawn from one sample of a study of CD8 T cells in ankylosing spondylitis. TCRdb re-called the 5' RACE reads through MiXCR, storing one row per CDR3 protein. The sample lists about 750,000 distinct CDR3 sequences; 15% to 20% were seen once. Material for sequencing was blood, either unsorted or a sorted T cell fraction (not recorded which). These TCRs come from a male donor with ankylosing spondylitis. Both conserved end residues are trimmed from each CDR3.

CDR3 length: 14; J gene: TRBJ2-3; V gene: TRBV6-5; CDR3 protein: ASSYFSGSGTDTQY
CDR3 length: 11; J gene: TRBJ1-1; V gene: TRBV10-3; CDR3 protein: AISESGRPEAF
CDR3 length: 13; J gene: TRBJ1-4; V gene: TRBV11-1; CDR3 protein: ASSSSTGTNEKLF
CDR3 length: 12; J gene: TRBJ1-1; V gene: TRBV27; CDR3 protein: ASSPWGGAPEAF
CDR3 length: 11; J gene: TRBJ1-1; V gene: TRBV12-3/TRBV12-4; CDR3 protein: ASRATGGGEAF
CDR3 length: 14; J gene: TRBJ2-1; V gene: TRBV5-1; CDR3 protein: ASSLFSSGRGGEQF
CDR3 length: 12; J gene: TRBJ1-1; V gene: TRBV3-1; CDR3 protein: ASSRQGMVNEAF
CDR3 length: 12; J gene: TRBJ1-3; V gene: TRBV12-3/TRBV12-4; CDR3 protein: ASSRGQGGNTIY
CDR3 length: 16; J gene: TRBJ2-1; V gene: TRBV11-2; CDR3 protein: ASSPSPGLAGGYNEQF
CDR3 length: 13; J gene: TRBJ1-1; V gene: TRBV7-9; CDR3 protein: ASSLAQTGRMEAF
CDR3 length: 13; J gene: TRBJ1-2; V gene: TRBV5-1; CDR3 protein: ASSPGTGKNYGYT
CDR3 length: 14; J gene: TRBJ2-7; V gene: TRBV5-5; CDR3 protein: ASSGDREGIIYEQY
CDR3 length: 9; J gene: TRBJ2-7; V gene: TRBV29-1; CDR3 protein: SVGLGGEQY
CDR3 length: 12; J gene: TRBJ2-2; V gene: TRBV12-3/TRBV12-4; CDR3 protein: ASSHDRRTGELF
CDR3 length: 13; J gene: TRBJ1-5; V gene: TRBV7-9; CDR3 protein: ASSLGGVRFQPQH
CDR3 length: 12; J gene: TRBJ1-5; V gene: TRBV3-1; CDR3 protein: ASSQAGFGQPQH
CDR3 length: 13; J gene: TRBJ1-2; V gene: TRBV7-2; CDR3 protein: ASSLGGVTGDGYT
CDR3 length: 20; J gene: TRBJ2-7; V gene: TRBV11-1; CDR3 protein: ASSVRIKLTGQGDPSAYEQY
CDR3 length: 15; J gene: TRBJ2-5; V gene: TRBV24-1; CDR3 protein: ATSAPLGDRSQETQY
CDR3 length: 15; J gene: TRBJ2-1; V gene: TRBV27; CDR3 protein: ASSFASGGAGFDEQF
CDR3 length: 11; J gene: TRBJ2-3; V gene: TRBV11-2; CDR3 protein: ASRTEGADTQY
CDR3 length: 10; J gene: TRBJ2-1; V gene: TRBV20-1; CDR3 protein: SAGGGSNEQF
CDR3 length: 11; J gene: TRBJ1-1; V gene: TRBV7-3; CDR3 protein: ASSLGQGFAAF
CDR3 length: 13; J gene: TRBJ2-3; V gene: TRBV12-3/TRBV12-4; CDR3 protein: ASSQGMGRTDTQY
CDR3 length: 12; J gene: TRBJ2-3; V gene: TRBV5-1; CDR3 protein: ASSLAGDTDTQY
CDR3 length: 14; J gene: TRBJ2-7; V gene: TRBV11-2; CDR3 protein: ASSPYGYRDTYEQY
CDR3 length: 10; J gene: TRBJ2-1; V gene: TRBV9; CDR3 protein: ASSSGAPEQF
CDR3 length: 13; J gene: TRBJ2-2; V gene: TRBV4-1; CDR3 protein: ASTQVWPTTGELF
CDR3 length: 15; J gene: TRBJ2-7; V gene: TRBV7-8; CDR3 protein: ASSLDPRDTLSYEQY
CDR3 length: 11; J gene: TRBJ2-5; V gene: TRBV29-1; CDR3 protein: SVAKGLQETQY
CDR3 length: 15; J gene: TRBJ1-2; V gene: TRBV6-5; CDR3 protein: ASSYSSVSRGVGGYT
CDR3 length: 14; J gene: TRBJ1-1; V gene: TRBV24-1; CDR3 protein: ATQLWAYPMNTEAF
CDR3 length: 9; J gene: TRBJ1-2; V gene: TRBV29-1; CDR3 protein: SGKGLEGYT
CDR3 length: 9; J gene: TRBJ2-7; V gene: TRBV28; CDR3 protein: ASDNSYEQY
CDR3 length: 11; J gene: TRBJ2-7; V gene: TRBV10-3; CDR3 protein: AITGTSLNEQY
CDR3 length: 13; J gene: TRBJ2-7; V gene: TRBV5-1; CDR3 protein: ASSSPGGVEYEQY
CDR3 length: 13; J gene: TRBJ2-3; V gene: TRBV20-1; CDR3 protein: SARVPRGGGDTQY
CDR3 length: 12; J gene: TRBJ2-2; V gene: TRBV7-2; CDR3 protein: ASSLSSNTGELF
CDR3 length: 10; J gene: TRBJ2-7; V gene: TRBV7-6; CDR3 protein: ASSFSQGEQY
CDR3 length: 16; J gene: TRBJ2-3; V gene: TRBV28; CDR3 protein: ASSYAGTSGLRGDTQY
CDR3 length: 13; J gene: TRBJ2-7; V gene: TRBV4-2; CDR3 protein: ASSQDGPKSYEQY
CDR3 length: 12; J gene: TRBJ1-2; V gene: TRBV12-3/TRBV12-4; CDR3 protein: ASSPDRGRNGYT
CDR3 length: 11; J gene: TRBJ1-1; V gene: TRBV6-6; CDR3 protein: ASRLISNTEAF
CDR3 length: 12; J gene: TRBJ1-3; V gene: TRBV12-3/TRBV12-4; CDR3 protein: ASSYRGRENTIY
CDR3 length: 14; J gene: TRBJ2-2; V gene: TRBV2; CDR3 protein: ASTSTGTRDTGELF
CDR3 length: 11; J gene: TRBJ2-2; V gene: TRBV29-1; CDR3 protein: SAVWARGGELF
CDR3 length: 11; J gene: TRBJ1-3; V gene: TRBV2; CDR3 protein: ASSYRSGNTIY
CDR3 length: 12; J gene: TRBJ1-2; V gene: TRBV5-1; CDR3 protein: ASSLVVGEYGYT
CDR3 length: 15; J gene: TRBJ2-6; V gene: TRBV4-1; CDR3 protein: ASSHQPWETGANVLT
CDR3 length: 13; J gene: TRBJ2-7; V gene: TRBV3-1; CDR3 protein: ASSPFEGPSYEQY
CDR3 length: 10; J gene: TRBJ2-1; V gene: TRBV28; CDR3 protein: ASIMGNNEQF
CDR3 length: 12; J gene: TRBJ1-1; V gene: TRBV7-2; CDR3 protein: ASSLYSQNTEAF
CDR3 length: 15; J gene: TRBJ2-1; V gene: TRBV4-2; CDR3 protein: ASSQDQRTTPYNEQF
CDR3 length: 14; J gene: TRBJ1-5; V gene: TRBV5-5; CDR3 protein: ASSRSIQETNQPQH
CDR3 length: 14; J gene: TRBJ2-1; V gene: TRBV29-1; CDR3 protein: SVDRWSEGRYNEQF
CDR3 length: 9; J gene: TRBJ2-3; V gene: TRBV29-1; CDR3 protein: SVPQGNTQY
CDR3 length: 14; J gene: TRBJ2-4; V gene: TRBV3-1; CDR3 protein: ASSQSRTGEQNIQY
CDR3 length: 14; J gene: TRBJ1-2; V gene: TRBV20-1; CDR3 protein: SAREPGRQANYGYT
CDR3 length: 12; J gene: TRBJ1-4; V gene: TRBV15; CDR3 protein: ATSRDWANEKLF